The 23 T cell receptor beta chains in this list originate from one sample, sequenced in a study of T-cell reconstitution after alpha-beta-depleted transplantation in children. For TCRbeta, the library was prepared with unique molecular identifiers. TCRdb re-called the PCR reads with MiXCR, one entry per CDR3 protein. The table lists fewer than 120,000 distinct CDR3 sequences, about 9.3% of them singletons. The starting material was PBMCs from the stem cell graft donor, obtained from the stem cell graft. These receptors were taken from a human donor who donated a stem cell graft to a child with acute lymphoblastic leukemia.

This clonotype has at least ten counts. The chain has TRBV25-1 and TRBJ2-1, with 10 positions matching TRBD1. From germline, CDR1 is MGHDK and CDR2 SYGVNS. This CDR3 is built from 17 residues. V lost 4 bases, J lost 8 bases, and 14 bases stayed unmatched. CDR3 bases: TGTGCCAGCAGTGGGGGTCGGGGACAGGGGTATATGGATGAGCAGTTCTTC. It codes for CASSGGRGQGYMDEQFF.

This clonotype was observed at least ten times. The chain uses TRBV6-2 or TRBV6-3 and TRBJ2-1; no definite D call. V was trimmed by 7 bases and J by 3 bases, leaving 4 bases between them. Germline lookup yields CDR1 MNHEY and CDR2 SVGEGT. This CDR3 is 11 amino acids long. CDR3: CASTDYNEQFF. CDR3 bases: TGTGCCAGCACTGACTACAATGAGCAGTTCTTC.

Points on this clonotype: Being one base from a much bigger clone, this may be a read error. The chain couples TRBV27 to TRBJ2-7; 7 bases fit TRBD1. The CDR3 loop spans 13 amino acids. Per germline, CDR1 MNHEY and CDR2 SMNVEV (reference sequence). The CDR3 region is CASSSTGAYVQYF. The CDR3, as DNA: TGTGCCAGCAGTTCCACAGGGGCCTACGTGCAGTACTTC.

With respect to this clonotype: It may be a read error: a sequence one base away is much more abundant. The V gene is TRBV20-1, the J gene TRBJ2-2; a possible D gene is TRBD1 (5 bases). The CDR3 loop spans 15 amino acids. Looked up from germline, CDR1 is DFQATT and CDR2 is SNEGSKA (reference sequence). As DNA, the CDR3 is TGCAGTGCTAGAGATCCAGGGTTGAACACCGCGGAGCTGTTTTTT. Its protein product is CSARDPGLNTAELFF.

This clonotype was detected many times. This CDR3 is CSVRGSSGGTTYEQYF. CDR3 sequence (DNA): TGCAGTGTCCGAGGATCCAGCGGGGGGACGACCTACGAGCAGTACTTC. V and J are TRBV20-1 and TRBJ2-7, with TRBD2 matching 9 bases. CDR3 length equals 16 residues. With V trimmed by 7 bases and J by 2 bases, 15 bases remained unmatched. Germline CDR1 DFQATT, CDR2 SNEGSKA (reference sequence).

This clonotype showed up many times. V gene TRBV6-2 or TRBV6-3 combines with J gene TRBJ2-2; possibly TRBD2 for D (7 bases). The V gene's germline CDR1 is MNHEY and CDR2 SVGEGT. Trimming stripped 4 bases from V and 6 bases from J, with 18 bases between. This CDR3 region has 16 residues. In DNA form, the CDR3 reads TGTGCCAGCAGTTTCCTGGGGGGGCTTAGCGCCGGGGAGCTGTTTTTT. Translated, it gives CASSFLGGLSAGELFF.

This clonotype was observed at least ten times. The V gene is TRBV29-1, the J gene TRBJ1-2; D is perhaps TRBD1 (5 bases). Deletions cut 0 bases from V and 5 bases from J, with 28 bases between. The CDR3 length is 19 residues. CDR1 is SQVTM, CDR2 ANQGSEA, per germline. The CDR3 bases are TGCAGCGTTGAAGAAAGTGTAGGGACTGGAAGGAACTATGGGTATGGCTACACCTTC. Its protein product is CSVEESVGTGRNYGYGYTF. Full variable domain (rest looked up from reference TRBV29-1 and TRBJ1-2): SAVISQKPSRDICQRGTSLTIQCQVDSQVTMMFWYRQQPGQSLTLIATANQGSEATYESGFVIDKFPISRPNLTFSTLTVSNMSPEDSSIYLCSVEESVGTGRNYGYGYTFGSGTRLTVV.

The genes are TRBV19 and TRBJ1-2, with D unresolved. CDR1 is LNHDA, CDR2 SQIVND, per germline (reference sequence). Deletions cut 3 bases from V and 5 bases from J, with 7 bases between. The CDR3 consists of 12 residues. Here the CDR3 DNA reads TGTGCCAGTAGTATCGCACAATATGGCTACACCTTC. This gives the protein CASSIAQYGYTF.

The sample holds many counts of this clonotype. The genes are TRBV14 and TRBJ1-6; D perhaps matches TRBD1 (5 bases). Germline lookup yields CDR1 SGHDN and CDR2 FVKESK. Trimming left V 0 bases short and J 10 bases short, with 10 bases between. The length of the CDR3 is 14 residues. The chain's CDR3 is CASSQDPRGSPLHF. The CDR3 coding sequence is TGTGCCAGCAGCCAAGACCCGAGGGGATCACCCCTCCACTTT. The whole variable domain, filled in from reference TRBV14 and TRBJ1-6, reads EAGVTQFPSHSVIEKGQTVTLRCDPISGHDNLYWYRRVMGKEIKFLLHFVKESKQDESGMPNNRFLAERTGGTYSTLKVQPAELEDSGVYFCASSQDPRGSPLHFGNGTRLTVT.

This clonotype has a count of ten or more. The chain links TRBV20-1 to TRBJ2-3; TRBD2 matches 9 bases. CDR1 is DFQATT and CDR2 is SNEGSKA in the germline V gene (reference sequence). This CDR3 is built from 15 residues. V shed 6 bases and J 5 bases; nucleotides not matched to a gene: 12. CDR3 residues: CSASAGREGLDTQYF. The CDR3 nucleotides read TGCAGTGCCAGCGCGGGGCGGGAGGGCCTAGATACGCAGTATTTT.

This clonotype was recorded at least ten times. The chain carries TRBV20-1 and TRBJ1-1; D is unclear. This CDR3 has 14 residues. Between the trimmed V and J ends, which lost 0 bases and 3 bases, there was a span of 11 bases. Germline CDR1 is DFQATT and CDR2 is SNEGSKA (reference sequence). CDR3 DNA sequence: TGCAGTGCTAGAGATCGCCCCCGGGACACTGAAGCTTTCTTT. Amino acids: CSARDRPRDTEAFF.

This clonotype was counted at least ten times. This sequence joins TRBV6-2 or TRBV6-3 and TRBJ2-1; 8 bases are a match to TRBD2. Germline CDR1 MNHEY, CDR2 SVGEGT. CDR3 length: 15 amino acids. Trimming removed 0 bases from V and 7 bases from J; junction bases left unmatched: 5. The CDR3 nucleotides read TGTGCCAGCAGTTACTCGAGCGGGGGCGCAAATGAGCAGTTCTTC. Its protein product is CASSYSSGGANEQFF.

At least ten counts were recorded for this clonotype. The chain recombines TRBV9 with TRBJ1-1; 7 bases match TRBD1. Per the germline V gene, CDR1 is SGDLS and CDR2 is YYNGEE. This CDR3 contains 15 residues. J gave up 1 base and V 4 bases, and 7 bases lay outside the gene matches. The CDR3 DNA sequence: TGTGCCAGCAGCCCTCGACAGGGTTGGAACACTGAAGCTTTCTTT. Protein product: CASSPRQGWNTEAFF.

This clonotype was observed at least ten times. The V call is TRBV5-1, the J call TRBJ2-2; D is unresolved. Germline V gene sequence: CDR1 SGHRS, CDR2 YFSETQ. There are 13 residues in the CDR3. Trimming took 2 bases from V and 6 from J, leaving 8 bases between them. The CDR3 loop is CASSFRASGELFF. CDR3 DNA: TGCGCCAGCAGCTTTAGAGCGTCCGGGGAGCTGTTTTTT.

With respect to this clonotype: A much bigger clone sits one base away, suggesting this may be a read error. CDR3 nucleotides: TGTGCCAGCAGTTTAGAGCGACATCTCATGTCACCCCTCCACTTT. Translated, it gives CASSLERHLMSPLHF. This chain links TRBV12-3 or TRBV12-4 with TRBJ1-6, with D uncertain. Deletions cut 1 base from V and 10 bases from J, with 14 bases between. The CDR3 extends over 15 amino acids.

This clonotype was counted at least ten times. This chain connects TRBV20-1 to TRBJ2-3; 10 bases match TRBD1. V lost 5 bases, J lost 2 bases, and 4 bases stayed unmatched. From germline, CDR1 is DFQATT and CDR2 SNEGSKA (reference sequence). The CDR3 runs 14 residues. The CDR3: CSAPGTGATDTQYF. The CDR3 DNA reads TGCAGTGCTCCCGGGACAGGGGCCACAGATACGCAGTATTTT.

This clonotype was seen only a few times. At one boundary the junction diverges from the germline segment, which might be a read error. The chain links TRBV4-3 to TRBJ1-2, with TRBD1 as a possible D gene (5 bases). The CDR3 length is 13 residues. CDR1 and CDR2 (germline): LGHNA, YSLEER. The CDR3 here is CASSQYGTEGYSF. The CDR3 bases are TGCGCCAGCAGCCAATACGGGACTGAAGGCTACTCCTTC.

This clonotype was detected a few times. This rearrangement joins TRBV18 to TRBJ1-4, with 8 bases identical to TRBD1. Germline values: CDR1 KGHSH, CDR2 LQKENI. The CDR3 spans 14 residues. With V trimmed by 3 bases and J by 7 bases, 4 bases remained unmatched. CDR3 DNA sequence: TGTGCCAGCTCACCCGGACAGGGTGGTGAAAAACTGTTTTTT. Protein: CASSPGQGGEKLFF. The whole variable domain, remainder taken from reference TRBV18 and TRBJ1-4, is NAGVMQNPRHLVRRRGQEARLRCSPMKGHSHVYWYRQLPEEGLKFMVYLQKENIIDESGMPKERFSAEFPKEGPSILRIQQVVRGDSAAYFCASSPGQGGEKLFFGSGTQLSVL.

This clonotype was counted at least ten times. The chain is built from TRBV7-9 and TRBJ1-5; D is possibly TRBD1 (5 bases). Germline loops: CDR1 SEHNR, CDR2 FQNEAQ (reference sequence). Between the trimmed V and J ends, which lost 3 bases and 4 bases, there was a span of 10 bases. The CDR3 covers 14 residues. The CDR3 bases are TGTGCCAGCAGCTTGAGGGGCCCTAATCAGCCCCAGCATTTT. Its protein is CASSLRGPNQPQHF.

This clonotype was observed many times. The chain recombines TRBV11-3 with TRBJ2-3; D possibly corresponds to TRBD1 (6 bases). Germline CDR1 is SGHNT and CDR2 is YENEEA. Trimming stripped 2 bases from V and 9 bases from J, with 12 bases between. The CDR3 is made up of 13 amino acids. The CDR3 is CASSLSRGDTQYF. CDR3 nucleotide sequence: TGTGCCAGCAGCTTAAGCAGGGGTGACACGCAGTATTTT. Full variable domain (outside the CDR3, taken from reference TRBV11-3 and TRBJ2-3): EAGVVQSPRYKIIEKKQPVAFWCNPISGHNTLYWYLQNLGQGPELLIRYENEEAVDDSQLPKDRFSAERLKGVDSTLKIQPAELGDSAVYLCASSLSRGDTQYFGPGTRLTVL.

The genes are TRBV19 and TRBJ1-4; the D gene is possibly TRBD1 (6 bases). V dropped 1 base and J dropped 0 bases, with 15 bases sitting between them. The germline CDR1 and CDR2 sequences are LNHDA and SQIVND (reference sequence). The CDR3 loop spans 18 amino acids. The CDR3 is CASSIGGQGPATNEKLFF. CDR3 in DNA: TGTGCCAGTAGTATAGGAGGGCAGGGGCCCGCAACTAATGAAAAACTGTTTTTT.

The table lists this clonotype with many counts. V and J are TRBV29-1 and TRBJ1-4; D not certain. This CDR3 contains 11 residues. V lost 6 bases to trimming and J lost 1 base, with 3 bases between them. The V gene's germline CDR1 is SQVTM and CDR2 ANQGSEA. The CDR3 nucleotides read TGCAGCGTCGAAACTAATGAAAAACTGTTTTTT. It codes for CSVETNEKLFF.

This clonotype was observed at least ten times. The chain joins TRBV20-1 to TRBJ2-4; D perhaps matches TRBD1 (5 bases). CDR1 and CDR2 from the germline V gene are DFQATT and SNEGSKA (reference sequence). The CDR3 runs to 15 residues. Trimming cost V 1 base and J 1 base, with 11 bases left between them. CDR3 sequence: CSARAPGNAKNIQYF. Here the CDR3 DNA reads TGCAGTGCTAGAGCCCCAGGGAATGCCAAAAACATTCAGTACTTC.